The subject of this entry is one T cell receptor beta chain. The germline gives CDR1 SQVTM, CDR2 ANQGSEA. J was trimmed by 4 bases and V by 5 bases; bases with no gene match: 7. CDR3 length: 14 residues. These data come from a study of blood T cell repertoires in COVID-19. Repertoires were generated with immunoSEQ multiplex PCR, while TCRdb's copy carries only in-frame clones and drops some. The sample has 250,000 or so clones; roughly 89% are singletons. The chain uses TRBV29-1 and TRBJ2-1, with 8 positions matching TRBD2. The source of this sequence is a woman aged 40 to 50 who had recovered from COVID-19. Sequencing was performed on peripheral blood. This chain's CDR3 is CSVIPRGGYNEQFF. CDR3 DNA: TGCAGCGTTATCCCCCGGGGGGGTTACAATGAGCAGTTCTTC.